The 17 T cell receptor beta chains given below trace back to one sample, sequenced in a study of blood T cell repertoires in COVID-19. Generated by immunoSEQ multiplex PCR, the TCRdb table keeps only in-frame clones and is missing some. The data hold 150,000 to 200,000 clones, with approximately 90% observed a single time. Sequenced input: peripheral blood. The receptors originated from a woman under 40 with acute or convalescent COVID-19.

The chain links TRBV27 to TRBJ2-5; D call uncertain. The CDR3 runs 11 residues. V was shortened by 2 bases and J by 7 bases, with 5 bases between the two germline ends. Looked up from germline, CDR1 is MNHEY and CDR2 is SMNVEV (reference sequence). The CDR3 DNA sequence: TGTGCCAGCAGTTTAAGAGCGACCCAGTACTTC. It translates to CASSLRATQYF.

The rearrangement joins TRBV19 to TRBJ2-7; D gene uncertain. CDR1 and CDR2 from the germline V gene are LNHDA and SQIVND (reference sequence). V was trimmed by 5 bases and J by 0 bases, leaving 11 bases between them. The CDR3 has 14 residues. CDR3 sequence (DNA): TGTGCCAGTAGTGGCCTAAGGAGCTCCTACGAGCAGTACTTC. Translating gives CASSGLRSSYEQYF.

The V gene is TRBV5-6, the J gene TRBJ2-5; 10 nucleotides line up with TRBD1. There are 15 residues in the CDR3. Unmatched junction bases numbered 6, after V lost 4 bases and J lost 3 bases. From germline, CDR1 is SGHDT and CDR2 YYEEEE. In DNA, the CDR3 is TGTGCCAGCAGCGGCCCGGGACAGGGGAAAGAGACCCAGTACTTC. Protein sequence: CASSGPGQGKETQYF. The variable domain in full, completed from reference TRBV5-6 and TRBJ2-5, reads DAGVTQSPTHLIKTRGQQVTLRCSPKSGHDTVSWYQQALGQGPQFIFQYYEEEERQRGNFPDRFSGHQFPNYSSELNVNALLLGDSALYLCASSGPGQGKETQYFGPGTRLLVL.

This chain connects TRBV19 to TRBJ2-7, with D perhaps matching TRBD1 (6 bases). V lost 4 bases and J lost 3, with 13 bases in between. CDR1 and CDR2 (germline): LNHDA, SQIVND (reference sequence). This CDR3 contains 14 residues. The CDR3 loop is CASSKDRSYYEQYF. CDR3 nucleotides: TGTGCCAGTAGTAAGGACAGATCCTACTACGAGCAGTACTTC. The full variable domain, in which reference TRBV19 and TRBJ2-7 provide the parts outside the CDR3, is DGGITQSPKYLFRKEGQNVTLSCEQNLNHDAMYWYRQDPGQGLRLIYYSQIVNDFQKGDIAEGYSVSREKKESFPLTVTSAQKNPTAFYLCASSKDRSYYEQYFGPGTRLTVT.

This chain links TRBV5-1 with TRBJ2-4, with D perhaps TRBD2 (6 bases). With 0 bases removed from V and 7 bases from J, the gap between germline ends came to 11 bases. CDR3 length: 14 residues. Germline V gene lookup returns CDR1 SGHRS and CDR2 YFSETQ. CDR3: CASSLDPGRNIQYF. In DNA form, the CDR3 reads TGCGCCAGCAGCTTGGATCCGGGGAGGAACATTCAGTACTTC. Complete variable domain (other parts from reference TRBV5-1 and TRBJ2-4): KAGVTQTPRYLIKTRGQQVTLSCSPISGHRSVSWYQQTPGQGLQFLFEYFSETQRNKGNFPGRFSGRQFSNSRSEMNVSTLELGDSALYLCASSLDPGRNIQYFGAGTRLSVL.

The rearrangement uses TRBV5-1 and TRBJ1-1; 9 bases align to TRBD1. Looked up from germline, CDR1 is SGHRS and CDR2 is YFSETQ. Trimming took 4 bases from V and 14 from J; bases not matched to a gene: 15. The CDR3 consists of 14 residues. The CDR3 spells CASSATNPGQGSFF. The CDR3 coding sequence is TGCGCCAGCAGCGCAACTAATCCGGGACAGGGATCCTTCTTT.

The J gene is TRBJ2-1, the V gene TRBV7-2, with a possible D match to TRBD2 (6 bases). Germline values: CDR1 SGHTA, CDR2 FQGNSA. This CDR3 spans 13 amino acids. Trimming stripped 1 base from V and 10 bases from J, with 11 bases between. Here the CDR3 DNA reads TGTGCCAGCAGCTTAGACCCGGGGAGGGAGCAGTTCTTC. Translating gives CASSLDPGREQFF.

Note on this clone: The germline gene is not matched at one end of the junction; a read error may be the cause. The V call is TRBV10-3, the J call TRBJ2-1; the match to TRBD2 covers 8 bases. Looked up from germline, CDR1 is ENHRY and CDR2 is SYGVKD. The CDR3 loop spans 12 amino acids. The CDR3 region is CAISVAREGQIF. CDR3 coding DNA: TGTGCCATCAGTGTCGCTCGGGAGGGCCAGATCTTC.

The chain uses TRBV11-2 and TRBJ2-3, with D hard to call. This CDR3 region has 13 residues. V lost 5 bases and J lost 6, with 12 bases in between. Germline CDR1 and CDR2: SGHAT and FQNNGV. This CDR3 reads CASSHPAVDTQYF. The CDR3 region has the DNA TGTGCCAGCAGCCACCCTGCGGTGGATACGCAGTATTTT.

V and J are TRBV15 and TRBJ2-1; 7 positions agree with TRBD1. The CDR3 is 15 residues long. Germline V gene lookup returns CDR1 LNHNV and CDR2 YYDKDF (reference sequence). J gave up 14 bases and V 7 bases, and 20 bases lay outside the gene matches. CDR3 amino acids: CATTMTRDSLESEFF. The DNA of the CDR3 is TGTGCCACCACCATGACCCGGGACAGCCTGGAGTCGGAGTTCTTC.

This clone has just one count. The V and J genes are TRBV18 and TRBJ1-2; TRBD1 aligns across 9 bases. V trimming: 3 bases; J trimming: 13 bases; junction bases outside the gene matches: 12. CDR3 length: 14 amino acids. Germline CDR1 KGHSH, CDR2 LQKENI. CDR3 region: CASSPIPGQGVATF. As DNA, the CDR3 is TGTGCCAGCTCACCTATACCGGGACAGGGAGTAGCCACCTTC.

This chain links TRBV3-1 (or the pseudogene TRBV3-2) with TRBJ2-6; tentative D call: TRBD1 (5 bases). V shed 0 bases and J shed 0 bases, with 12 bases lying between them. The CDR3 consists of 18 residues. Germline assignment: CDR1 LGHDT and CDR2 YNNKEL (reference sequence). The CDR3 is CASSQDSQVYSGANVLTF. Here the CDR3 DNA reads TGTGCCAGCAGCCAAGACTCACAGGTTTACTCTGGGGCCAACGTCCTGACTTTC.

This clone was detected once. The chain employs TRBV5-5 and TRBJ1-4; D is possibly TRBD1 (6 bases). Between the trimmed V and J ends, which lost 4 bases and 3 bases, there was a span of 13 bases. The CDR3 totals 15 residues. Germline CDR1 is SGHKS and CDR2 is YYEKEE (reference sequence). In nucleotides, the CDR3 is TGTGCCAGCAGCCCTTTACAGGGTCCTAATGAAAAACTGTTTTTT. Translating gives CASSPLQGPNEKLFF.

The CDR3 is CASTTWAGGMVTGELFF. Written as DNA, the CDR3 is TGTGCCAGCACGACGTGGGCGGGAGGGATGGTAACCGGGGAGCTGTTTTTT. The V and J genes are TRBV28 and TRBJ2-2; 9 bases align to TRBD2. V gave up 7 bases and J gave up 5 bases; unmatched junction bases: 14. Germline V gene lookup returns CDR1 MDHEN and CDR2 SYDVKM. The CDR3 spans 17 residues.

The V call is TRBV19, the J call TRBJ2-1; TRBD2 aligns across 11 bases. Germline V CDR1 and CDR2: LNHDA, SQIVND (reference sequence). The CDR3 covers 14 residues. The junction had 9 bases not matched to a gene; V was cut back by 10 bases and J by 7 bases. The CDR3 region has the DNA TGTGCCACCCGGCTAGCGGGAGGTAAGAATGAGCAGTTCTTC. Protein product: CATRLAGGKNEQFF.

The V gene is TRBV12-3 or TRBV12-4, the J gene TRBJ2-7; TRBD1 is a possible D gene (5 bases). V was pared by 6 bases and J by 3 bases, with 9 bases between. CDR3 size: 12 residues. The CDR3: CASRPDNYEQYF. CDR3 in DNA: TGTGCCAGCAGACCGGACAACTACGAGCAGTACTTC.

The chain couples TRBV27 to TRBJ2-7; possibly TRBD2 for D (6 bases). The germline gives CDR1 MNHEY, CDR2 SMNVEV (reference sequence). This CDR3 has 16 residues. The V gene lost 3 bases and the J gene lost 1 base, with 16 bases spanning the gap. CDR3 coding DNA: TGTGCCAGCAGTTTGCGAAGACCGGGACTTTCCTACGAGCAGTACTTC. This translates into CASSLRRPGLSYEQYF.